These T cell receptor beta chains were read from a single sample in a study of OX40 agonist ivuxolimab in advanced cancers. Produced via immunoSEQ multiplex PCR; TCRdb's table is partial and in-frame only. The table records about 120,000 clones, around 95% of them present only once. The source was CD4+ or CD8+ T cells sorted from blood, collected in a trial of the OX40 agonist ivuxolimab. These receptors all stem from an adult with an advanced solid tumor such as melanoma, head and neck, liver or kidney cancer. Each CDR3 is given with its conserved first and last residue. Each record gives: V gene, D gene, clone size, J gene, CDR3 DNA, CDR3 protein. D genes are given only for firm matches. Rows may omit the clone size; those that give it use once, few, many or a size class.

v_call: TRBV6-5; d_call: -; clone_size: -; j_call: TRBJ2-7; cdr3_nt: TGTGCCAGCAGACTACAGGTGATCTCCTACGAGCAGTACTTC; cdr3_aa: CASRLQVISYEQYF
v_call: TRBV7-8; d_call: TRBD1; clone_size: -; j_call: TRBJ1-2; cdr3_nt: TGTGCCAGCAGGCGACGACAGGGGGCAATAGGTGGCTACACCTTC; cdr3_aa: CASRRRQGAIGGYTF
v_call: TRBV6-1; d_call: -; clone_size: -; j_call: TRBJ2-2; cdr3_nt: TGTGCCACCCCGACCAATTCGAACACCGGGGAGCTGTTTTTT; cdr3_aa: CATPTNSNTGELFF
v_call: TRBV14; d_call: -; clone_size: -; j_call: TRBJ1-1; cdr3_nt: TGTGCCAGCAGCCCCGTACCGGGTATTCGCACTGAAGCTTTCTTT; cdr3_aa: CASSPVPGIRTEAFF
v_call: TRBV7-7; d_call: TRBD2; clone_size: -; j_call: TRBJ2-3; cdr3_nt: TGTGCCAGCAGCTTAGGAGCGGGAGCTAGCACAGATACGCAGTATTTT; cdr3_aa: CASSLGAGASTDTQYF
v_call: TRBV2; d_call: -; clone_size: -; j_call: TRBJ1-2; cdr3_nt: TGTGCCAGCAGTGAGAGCAGGGGAGGCGGCTACACCTTC; cdr3_aa: CASSESRGGGYTF
v_call: TRBV7-2; d_call: -; clone_size: -; j_call: TRBJ2-3; cdr3_nt: TGTGCCAGCAGCCGGGGAGGAGGGACAGATACGCAGTATTTT; cdr3_aa: CASSRGGGTDTQYF
v_call: TRBV5-1; d_call: -; clone_size: -; j_call: TRBJ2-3; cdr3_nt: TGCGCCAGCAGCTTGCAGGGTGGGACAGATACGCAGTATTTT; cdr3_aa: CASSLQGGTDTQYF
v_call: TRBV6-1; d_call: TRBD1; clone_size: -; j_call: TRBJ1-2; cdr3_nt: TGTGCCAGCACTAGACAGGGAAGCTATGGCTACACCTTC; cdr3_aa: CASTRQGSYGYTF
v_call: TRBV7-9; d_call: -; clone_size: few; j_call: TRBJ2-7; cdr3_nt: TGTGCCAGCAGCCAACTAGGGGGACAGCGGGTTAACTACGAGCAGTACTTC; cdr3_aa: CASSQLGGQRVNYEQYF
v_call: TRBV7-3; d_call: -; clone_size: -; j_call: TRBJ2-3; cdr3_nt: TGTGCCAGCAGCTCGACGGGGACTAGCACAGATACGCAGTATTTT; cdr3_aa: CASSSTGTSTDTQYF
v_call: TRBV19; d_call: -; clone_size: -; j_call: TRBJ2-1; cdr3_nt: TGTGCCAGTAGTAGGACAGCCTCCTACAATGAGCAGTTCTTC; cdr3_aa: CASSRTASYNEQFF
v_call: TRBV7-2; d_call: TRBD1; clone_size: -; j_call: TRBJ2-1; cdr3_nt: TGTGCCAGCAGCTTGGACAGGGGGAGGTACAATGAGCAGTTCTTC; cdr3_aa: CASSLDRGRYNEQFF
v_call: TRBV5-6; d_call: TRBD1; clone_size: once; j_call: TRBJ2-7; cdr3_nt: TGTGCCAGCAGCTGGGGGACCGGACAGGCCTACGAGCAGTACTTC; cdr3_aa: CASSWGTGQAYEQYF
v_call: TRBV7-6; d_call: -; clone_size: -; j_call: TRBJ2-3; cdr3_nt: TGTGCCAGCAGCCGAGATACTAGAACAGATACGCAGTATTTT; cdr3_aa: CASSRDTRTDTQYF
v_call: TRBV20-1; d_call: -; clone_size: -; j_call: TRBJ2-1; cdr3_nt: TGCAGTGCCGTTCGAGGTGAGCAGTTCTTC; cdr3_aa: CSAVRGEQFF
v_call: TRBV11-2; d_call: TRBD1; clone_size: -; j_call: TRBJ2-4; cdr3_nt: TGTGCCAGCAGCTTAGATTCCCCCTCTTCCGGGACAGACAAAAACATTCAGTACTTC; cdr3_aa: CASSLDSPSSGTDKNIQYF
v_call: TRBV5-6; d_call: TRBD1; clone_size: few; j_call: TRBJ1-2; cdr3_nt: TGTGCCAGCAGCTTGGACAGGGGTCATGGCTACACCTTC; cdr3_aa: CASSLDRGHGYTF
v_call: TRBV4-1; d_call: TRBD1; clone_size: -; j_call: TRBJ1-4; cdr3_nt: TGCGCCAGCAGCCAAGGAGTGTTACAGGGGGGGGTGTTTGGGGAAAAACTGTTTTTT; cdr3_aa: CASSQGVLQGGVFGEKLFF
v_call: TRBV11-3; d_call: TRBD1; clone_size: -; j_call: TRBJ2-2; cdr3_nt: TGTGCCAGCAGCAAGACAGGGAATACGAACACCGGGGAGCTGTTTTTT; cdr3_aa: CASSKTGNTNTGELFF
v_call: TRBV28; d_call: TRBD1; clone_size: -; j_call: TRBJ2-7; cdr3_nt: TGTGCCAGCCGCCCCCAGAGGGGGCCGTCCTACGAGCAGTACTTC; cdr3_aa: CASRPQRGPSYEQYF
v_call: TRBV5-1; d_call: -; clone_size: -; j_call: TRBJ1-3; cdr3_nt: TGCGCCAGCAGCTTAGACGGAAGCTCTGGAAACACCATATATTTT; cdr3_aa: CASSLDGSSGNTIYF
v_call: TRBV6-5; d_call: -; clone_size: -; j_call: TRBJ1-6; cdr3_nt: TGTGCCAGCTCAAGGCGGGATGGAAATTCACCCCTCCACTTT; cdr3_aa: CASSRRDGNSPLHF
v_call: TRBV29-1; d_call: -; clone_size: few; j_call: TRBJ1-1; cdr3_nt: TGCAGCGTTGGGCAGGAAGCAAATGAAGCTTTCTTT; cdr3_aa: CSVGQEANEAFF
v_call: TRBV6-5; d_call: -; clone_size: once; j_call: TRBJ1-3; cdr3_nt: TGTGCCAGCAGCACCAGGGGCCCCGGAAACACCATATATTTT; cdr3_aa: CASSTRGPGNTIYF
v_call: TRBV10-2; d_call: -; clone_size: -; j_call: TRBJ1-1; cdr3_nt: TGCGCCAGCAGTGAGTCGGGGGAAGCTTTCTTT; cdr3_aa: CASSESGEAFF
v_call: TRBV15; d_call: TRBD1; clone_size: -; j_call: TRBJ2-7; cdr3_nt: TGTGCCACCAGCAGAGATCTGATGGTGGGACAGGGGGGCAACGAGCAGTACTTC; cdr3_aa: CATSRDLMVGQGGNEQYF
v_call: TRBV5-1; d_call: -; clone_size: -; j_call: TRBJ2-2; cdr3_nt: TGCGCCAGCAGCTTAGGGGGGTTCGGCACCGGGGAGCTGTTTTTT; cdr3_aa: CASSLGGFGTGELFF
v_call: TRBV5-4; d_call: -; clone_size: -; j_call: TRBJ1-4; cdr3_nt: TGTGCCAGCAGCTTATTTAAAGGGGCGGGTGAAAAACTGTTTTTT; cdr3_aa: CASSLFKGAGEKLFF
v_call: TRBV6-1; d_call: -; clone_size: once; j_call: TRBJ1-5; cdr3_nt: TGTGCCAGCAGTGAAAGTCGCGGGGGGTCTCAGCCCCAGCATTTT; cdr3_aa: CASSESRGGSQPQHF
v_call: TRBV6-6; d_call: TRBD1; clone_size: -; j_call: TRBJ2-5; cdr3_nt: TGTGCCAGCAGTTCCGGGACAGGGGCTCAAGAGACCCAGTACTTC; cdr3_aa: CASSSGTGAQETQYF
v_call: TRBV18; d_call: -; clone_size: -; j_call: TRBJ2-7; cdr3_nt: TGTGCCAGCTCACCCGAAAGCTCCTACGAGCAGTACTTC; cdr3_aa: CASSPESSYEQYF
v_call: TRBV28; d_call: TRBD1; clone_size: -; j_call: TRBJ2-2; cdr3_nt: TGTGCCAGCAGACCAGGGGGATCGAACACCGGGGAGCTGTTTTTT; cdr3_aa: CASRPGGSNTGELFF
v_call: TRBV29-1; d_call: TRBD2; clone_size: -; j_call: TRBJ2-3; cdr3_nt: TGCAGCGTACCTCCCCCGAGGCTAGCGGGGGGGGATACGCAGTATTTT; cdr3_aa: CSVPPPRLAGGDTQYF
v_call: TRBV6-5; d_call: -; clone_size: -; j_call: TRBJ2-7; cdr3_nt: TGTGCCAGCGGCGCCGTCTACGAGCAGTACTTC; cdr3_aa: CASGAVYEQYF
v_call: TRBV14; d_call: -; clone_size: -; j_call: TRBJ1-4; cdr3_nt: TGTGCCAGTCGGGGTAATAATGAAAAACTGTTTTTT; cdr3_aa: CASRGNNEKLFF
v_call: TRBV5-4; d_call: -; clone_size: -; j_call: TRBJ2-4; cdr3_nt: TGTGCCAGCAGCTTGGGAGGGGGAGGGCCAAACATTCAGTACTTC; cdr3_aa: CASSLGGGGPNIQYF
v_call: TRBV7-2; d_call: TRBD2; clone_size: -; j_call: TRBJ2-7; cdr3_nt: TGTGCCAGCAGCCTTTCTCCCTTAGCGGGCCTGGGGGAGCAGTACTTC; cdr3_aa: CASSLSPLAGLGEQYF
v_call: TRBV11-2; d_call: -; clone_size: -; j_call: TRBJ2-7; cdr3_nt: TGTGCCAGCAGGAGGAGAGGGCACTCCTACGAGCAGTACTTC; cdr3_aa: CASRRRGHSYEQYF
v_call: TRBV6-5; d_call: -; clone_size: -; j_call: TRBJ1-4; cdr3_nt: TGTGCCAGCAGTCAAACCGGCGAAAAACTGTTTTTT; cdr3_aa: CASSQTGEKLFF
v_call: TRBV18; d_call: -; clone_size: -; j_call: TRBJ2-7; cdr3_nt: TGTGCCAGCTCACGTCCGGGAACCTGGGATGAGCAGTACTTC; cdr3_aa: CASSRPGTWDEQYF
v_call: TRBV7-7; d_call: -; clone_size: -; j_call: TRBJ2-7; cdr3_nt: TGTGCCAGCAGCTTATTGGGTAACCCATACGAGCAGTACTTC; cdr3_aa: CASSLLGNPYEQYF
v_call: TRBV18; d_call: -; clone_size: -; j_call: TRBJ1-2; cdr3_nt: TGTGCCAGCTCAAGGGTCGAAGGGGCCTCGAACTATGGCTACACCTTC; cdr3_aa: CASSRVEGASNYGYTF
v_call: TRBV6-4; d_call: TRBD1; clone_size: -; j_call: TRBJ2-3; cdr3_nt: TGTGCCAGCAGCAACGGACAGGGGGGAGTTGGAGATACGCAGTATTTT; cdr3_aa: CASSNGQGGVGDTQYF